This T cell receptor beta chain was recorded in a study of regulatory T cells in long-lasting Graves disease. Study-level information: To qualify as persistent, Graves' disease required over 5 years of antithyroid drugs with positive TSH receptor antibodies.

V gave up 10 bases and J gave up 2 bases, with 15 bases separating them. The V gene's germline CDR1 is MDHEN and CDR2 SYDVKM. The CDR3 extends over 13 amino acids. The sample's time point: persistent/refractory GD, antithyroid drugs over 5 years with positive TRAb. There was RNA extracted from PBMCs, and the TCR library was made from it. The patients were drawn from one endocrinology department in Xi'an, China. With regard to this clonotype: Its matching antigen is unknown. A much larger clone is a single base away; this may be a read error.

iRepertoire HTBI primers and Arm-PCR of CDR3 regions built TCR beta libraries. TCRdb re-analysed the multiplex PCR reads in MiXCR, keeping a single row per CDR3 protein. This table has over 350,000 distinct CDR3 sequences, roughly 20% appearing once. Study conclusions and caveats: New patients shared fewer than 1,000 public clonotypes, and persistent patients shared more, with 2,500 to 3,000.

The sample in question was peripheral blood mononuclear cells (PBMCs), obtained when the disease was refractory, from a patient treated with antithyroid drugs. The chain couples TRBV28 to TRBJ2-7; maybe TRBD2 (6 bases). The source of this sequence is a female donor with Graves disease. CDR3: CATTPGGTYEQYF. For the CDR3, the DNA is TGTGCCACCACCCCGGGCGGGACCTACGAGCAGTACTTC.